This T cell receptor (beta chain) was profiled in a study of blood T cell repertoires in COVID-19. Study as a whole: Samples taken during acute and convalescent COVID-19 were collected in the United States, Italy and Spain. From T cells, B-cell-depleted T cells, or PBMCs came the material, which was cDNA or gDNA.

The count of this clone is one. The authors' processing: Nucleated cell number was recorded as an estimate derived from reference gene primer amplification. TCRdb keeps only in-frame clones here, not all; method: immunoSEQ multiplex PCR. The V and J calls and clone size are taken from that table; D and trimming were inferred from the DNA. This sample carries over 200,000 clones, roughly 88% of them seen once, and the ten largest clones take over 0.55%. V shed 5 bases and J 2 bases; nucleotides not matched to a gene: 3. Per the germline V gene, CDR1 is SGHAT and CDR2 is FQDESV (reference sequence). The CDR3 covers 14 residues.

The source is a human donor in a cohort sampled during active COVID-19. Sequences were obtained from peripheral blood. The chain combines TRBV11-1 with TRBJ2-7; 10 bases align to TRBD2. The chain's CDR3 is CASSRTSGPYEQYF. As DNA, the CDR3 is TGTGCCAGCAGCCGGACTAGCGGACCCTACGAGCAGTACTTC.